The entry below gives a single T cell receptor beta chain sequence along with its context. The CDR3 sequence is 15 residues long. The V and J ends lost 8 bases and 0 bases, in that order; junction bases with no gene match: 8. Germline CDR1 reads GTSNPN; CDR2 reads SVGIG (reference sequence). Authors' methods: Amplification of reference gene primers was used by the study to estimate nucleated cell counts. TCRdb's table, derived via immunoSEQ multiplex PCR, lists solely in-frame clones and lacks some. The V and J calls and clone size come from that table; D and trimming were worked out from the DNA. The sample holds 110,000 to 150,000 clones; more than 60% are singletons and the top ten take 1.9%. The data originate from a study of blood T cell repertoires in COVID-19. Looking at the study overall: Sites in the United States, Italy and Spain provided acute and convalescent COVID-19 samples. PBMCs, B-cell-depleted T cells, or T cells were the source of the cDNA or gDNA that made up the material.

This chain connects TRBV30 to TRBJ2-1, with 9 bases identical to TRBD2. The sequence was collected from an older woman with acute or convalescent COVID-19. Sequencing input: peripheral blood. The CDR3 spells CAGSSGTSSYNEQFF. The CDR3 DNA reads as TGTGCCGGATCTAGCGGGACAAGCTCCTACAATGAGCAGTTCTTC.